Below, 30 T cell receptor beta chains from the same sample are listed, as sequenced in a study of shared clonotypes between healthy human individuals. Method: immunoSEQ multiplex PCR; TCRdb's copy keeps in-frame clones and lacks some. This sample has 850,000 to 1,200,000 clones, with under 80% found just once. Sequenced sample: memory CD4+ T cells sorted from blood. Documented subset: CD45RA-negative fraction. The receptor source for this set is a man aged 18 to 35 in good health.

CDR3 protein: CASSWGTGVRGQYF. CDR3 nucleotide sequence: TGTGCCAGCAGTTGGGGGACAGGGGTCCGGGGGCAGTACTTC. The V gene is TRBV28, the J gene TRBJ2-7; 10 bases match TRBD1. The CDR3 is 14 residues long. The junction had 9 bases not matched to a gene; V was cut back by 4 bases and J by 9 bases. Germline V lookup: CDR1 MDHEN, CDR2 SYDVKM.

The chain is built from TRBV9 and TRBJ2-2, with D unresolved. The CDR3 loop spans 15 amino acids. The germline V gene has CDR1 SGDLS and CDR2 YYNGEE. The V and J ends lost 4 bases and 6 bases respectively, with 16 bases between them. The CDR3 reads CASSLVGVSPGELFF. The CDR3 nucleotides are TGTGCCAGCAGCCTCGTCGGTGTGAGCCCCGGGGAGCTGTTTTTT.

This CDR3 is CASSAGVTVRADTQYF. DNA for the CDR3: TGTGCCAGCAGCGCGGGAGTGACGGTCAGGGCAGATACGCAGTATTTT. This sequence joins TRBV9 and TRBJ2-3; D possibly corresponds to TRBD2 (6 bases). This CDR3 has 16 amino acids. Germline V gene lookup returns CDR1 SGDLS and CDR2 YYNGEE. V dropped 3 bases and J dropped 4 bases, with 18 bases sitting between them.

V and J are TRBV19 and TRBJ1-3; 8 nucleotides line up with TRBD1. The CDR3 consists of 15 residues. Losses at the gene ends were 4 bases for V and 0 bases for J; bases not matched to a gene: 2. The germline CDR1 and CDR2 sequences are LNHDA and SQIVND (reference sequence). The CDR3 region is CASSTTGGSGNTIYF. CDR3 bases: TGTGCCAGTAGTACCACAGGGGGCTCTGGAAACACCATATATTTT.

The rearrangement joins TRBV30 to TRBJ2-6; D uncertain. V was cut by 6 bases and J by 3 bases, with 6 bases left in between. There are 12 residues in the CDR3. CDR1 and CDR2 from the germline V gene are GTSNPN and SVGIG (reference sequence). CDR3: CACWSGANVLTF. CDR3 coding DNA: TGTGCCTGTTGGAGTGGGGCCAACGTCCTGACTTTC.

This clone was found a few times. The chain has TRBV30 and TRBJ2-5; no reliable D call. This CDR3 has 11 amino acids. The V gene's germline CDR1 is GTSNPN and CDR2 SVGIG (reference sequence). The ends were cut back, 2 bases at V and 9 bases at J, with 10 bases in the middle. The CDR3 region is CAWSPGKAQYF. In DNA form, the CDR3 reads TGTGCCTGGAGTCCTGGGAAGGCCCAGTACTTC.

The chain joins TRBV2 to TRBJ2-3; TRBD1 aligns across 9 bases. The CDR3 is made up of 15 amino acids. V trimming: 6 bases; J trimming: 2 bases; junction bases outside the gene matches: 6. Germline CDR1 SNHLY, CDR2 FYNNEI. This CDR3 is CASRRQGGNTDTQYF. Here the CDR3 DNA reads TGTGCCAGCAGGAGACAGGGGGGGAACACAGATACGCAGTATTTT.

This clone appeared once. The sample carries other DNA sequences with the same CDR3. The chain is built from TRBV5-1 and TRBJ2-5; TRBD1 matches 8 bases. Unmatched junction bases numbered 4, after V lost 2 bases and J lost 4 bases. CDR3 size: 14 residues. Germline CDR1 and CDR2: SGHRS and YFSETQ. CDR3 region: CASSLGTGLETQYF. For the CDR3, the DNA is TGCGCCAGCAGCTTAGGGACAGGATTAGAGACCCAGTACTTC.

The rearrangement joins TRBV7-2 to TRBJ2-1; D unclear. V gave up 7 bases and J gave up 6 bases, with 16 bases separating them. Germline V gives CDR1 SGHTA, CDR2 FQGNSA. The CDR3 extends over 14 amino acids. The CDR3 DNA reads TGTGCCAGCACCCGAACGGCTCTTCTCAATGAGCAGTTCTTC. Translated: CASTRTALLNEQFF.

This clone was counted once. The chain combines TRBV11-3 with TRBJ1-2; 9 bases align to TRBD1. There are 15 residues in the CDR3. The V and J ends lost 3 bases and 9 bases, in that order; junction bases with no gene match: 11. Germline CDR1 SGHNT, CDR2 YENEEA. For the CDR3, the DNA is TGTGCCAGCAGCTTCGGGACAGGGCCAAGGAAGTGCTACACCTTC. This sequence encodes CASSFGTGPRKCYTF.

This sequence joins TRBV21-1 and TRBJ2-1; the table's D call, TRBD2, was not checked against the DNA. TRBV21-1 constitutes a pseudogene. This CDR3 has 16 residues. Here the CDR3 DNA reads TGTGCCAGCAGCAAAAAAGGGCCGGGACTAGCTGATGAGCAGTTCTTC. It translates to CASSKKGPGLADEQFF.

This clone showed up just once. In the same sample, other DNA sequences code for this CDR3. The chain couples TRBV7-2 to TRBJ2-3; D is unresolved. Germline V gene data show CDR1 as SGHTA and CDR2 as FQGNSA. V lost 2 bases to trimming and J lost 6 bases, with 3 bases between them. CDR3 length: 11 residues. CDR3 amino acids: CASSLSDTQYF. In DNA form, the CDR3 reads TGTGCCAGCAGCTTATCGGATACGCAGTATTTT.

This clone was picked up a small number of times. The chain combines TRBV28 with TRBJ1-2, with D perhaps TRBD1 (6 bases). CDR3 length: 15 residues. Trimming cost V 5 bases and J 2 bases, with 15 bases left between them. Germline CDR1 reads MDHEN; CDR2 reads SYDVKM. The CDR3 nucleotides are TGTGCCAGCAGTAGTGGACAGAATGAGAACTATGGCTACACCTTC. It translates to CASSSGQNENYGYTF.

Note on this clone: The junction shows a germline mismatch at one end, possibly a read error. This chain uses TRBV5-1 with TRBJ2-5, with D hard to call. This CDR3 region has 16 residues. Germline V gene data show CDR1 as SGHRS and CDR2 as YFSETQ. The CDR3 protein is CASSPGRGLYQETQYF. The CDR3 DNA sequence: TGTGCCAGCAGCCCTGGGCGTGGCCTATACCAAGAGACCCAGTACTTC.

V and J are TRBV18 and TRBJ1-5, with D possibly matching TRBD1 (5 bases). Germline assignment: CDR1 KGHSH and CDR2 LQKENI. V was trimmed by 0 bases and J by 3 bases, leaving 12 bases between them. The CDR3 has 16 residues. DNA of the CDR3: TGTGCCAGCTCACCACCGTTGGGGGGACTCAATCAGCCCCAGCATTTT. Amino acid sequence: CASSPPLGGLNQPQHF.

The table lists this clone with many counts. V gene TRBV2 combines with J gene TRBJ1-2; 9 bases match TRBD1. V lost 7 bases, J lost 8 bases, and 11 bases stayed unmatched. There are 14 residues in the CDR3. Germline assignment: CDR1 SNHLY and CDR2 FYNNEI. As DNA, the CDR3 is TGTGCCAGCATCGAGGACACAGGGGGCAGGGGCTACACCTTC. It specifies CASIEDTGGRGYTF. The complete variable domain, with remaining parts taken from reference TRBV2 and TRBJ1-2, reads EPEVTQTPSHQVTQMGQEVILRCVPISNHLYFYWYRQILGQKVEFLVSFYNNEISEKSEIFDDQFSVERPDGSNFTLKIRSTKLEDSAMYFCASIEDTGGRGYTFGSGTRLTVV.

V gene TRBV6-1 combines with J gene TRBJ1-2; D perhaps matches TRBD1 (5 bases). CDR1 is MNHNS and CDR2 is SASEGT in the germline V gene. The CDR3 runs to 15 residues. V lost 6 bases to trimming and J lost 5 bases, with 19 bases between them. The CDR3 sequence is CASRLTVGAGYGYTF. For the CDR3, the DNA is TGTGCCAGCAGGTTGACGGTAGGGGCAGGGTATGGCTACACCTTC.

V usage is TRBV6-6 and J usage is TRBJ2-1; a weak D match, TRBD2 (7 bases). The germline V gene has CDR1 MNHNY and CDR2 SVGAGI (reference sequence). Between the trimmed V and J ends, which lost 7 bases and 6 bases, there was a span of 16 bases. The CDR3 contains 14 residues. The CDR3 reads CASIKGGGGNEQFF. CDR3 DNA: TGTGCCAGCATCAAAGGGGGAGGGGGCAATGAGCAGTTCTTC.

The chain combines TRBV6-4 with TRBJ1-6; the D gene is possibly TRBD1 (5 bases). CDR3 length equals 14 residues. CDR1 MRHNA and CDR2 SNTAGT come from the germline V gene. The V and J ends lost 4 bases and 4 bases respectively, with 8 bases between them. The DNA of the CDR3 is TGTGCCAGCAGTGCCTCAGGGTATAATTCACCCCTCCACTTT. It encodes CASSASGYNSPLHF.

Only one count was recorded for this clone. The gene calls are TRBV4-1 and TRBJ1-4, with 7 bases that match TRBD1. After removal of 2 bases from V and 7 bases from J, the junction contained 4 bases not matched to a gene. CDR1 and CDR2 (germline): MGHRA, YSYEKL. The CDR3 is made up of 14 amino acids. For the CDR3, the DNA is TGCGCCAGCAGCCAACCGGGACAGCCTGAAAAACTGTTTTTT. This encodes CASSQPGQPEKLFF.

This clone was observed a handful of times. The rearrangement links TRBV7-2 to TRBJ2-3, with a weak D call TRBD2 (6 bases). The V end was cut by 1 base, the J end by 3 bases, with 14 bases between. Germline loops: CDR1 SGHTA, CDR2 FQGNSA. The CDR3 loop spans 16 amino acids. This CDR3 reads CASSLGWGSGTDTQYF. The CDR3 DNA follows: TGTGCCAGCAGCTTAGGATGGGGTAGCGGAACAGATACGCAGTATTTT.

The chain uses TRBV28 and TRBJ2-4; the match to TRBD2 covers 12 bases. In germline, CDR1 is MDHEN, CDR2 SYDVKM. With 2 bases clipped from V and 9 bases from J, the junction kept 5 bases outside the gene matches. CDR3 size: 15 residues. CDR3 DNA: TGTGCCAGCAGTTTAGCACTAGCGGGGGGTAGCATTCAGTACTTC. Protein product: CASSLALAGGSIQYF.

This chain connects TRBV5-6 to TRBJ1-1; TRBD1 might be the D (6 bases). Germline V gene sequence: CDR1 SGHDT, CDR2 YYEEEE. V lost 1 base to trimming and J lost 8 bases, with 30 bases between them. This CDR3 has 19 amino acids. The CDR3 spells CASSLFAGHKKPAGREAFF. As DNA, the CDR3 is TGTGCCAGCAGCTTGTTTGCGGGACACAAAAAGCCAGCGGGGAGGGAAGCTTTCTTT.

This chain links TRBV5-1 with TRBJ2-6; the match to TRBD2 covers 11 bases. The CDR3 is 18 amino acids. Looked up from germline, CDR1 is SGHRS and CDR2 is YFSETQ. Germline trimming cut 6 bases from V and 4 bases from J; bases unmatched to any gene: 12. In DNA, the CDR3 is TGCGCCAGCACAGCCTTACTAGCGGGAGTGGCAGGGGCCAACGTCCTGACTTTC. It specifies CASTALLAGVAGANVLTF. The variable domain in full, with the rest retrieved from reference TRBV5-1 and TRBJ2-6, is KAGVTQTPRYLIKTRGQQVTLSCSPISGHRSVSWYQQTPGQGLQFLFEYFSETQRNKGNFPGRFSGRQFSNSRSEMNVSTLELGDSALYLCASTALLAGVAGANVLTFGAGSRLTVL.

The chain has TRBV4-3 and TRBJ1-2; weak D call: TRBD1 (6 bases). V shed 0 bases and J shed 4 bases, with 12 bases lying between them. Looked up from germline, CDR1 is LGHNA and CDR2 is YSLEER. This CDR3 has 15 amino acids. The CDR3 loop reads CASSQEQGGGYGYTF. CDR3 DNA sequence: TGCGCCAGCAGCCAAGAACAGGGAGGAGGCTATGGCTACACCTTC.

The V gene is TRBV5-1, the J gene TRBJ2-7; D might be TRBD1 or TRBD2, each matching 5 bases. There are 14 residues in the CDR3. The V gene's germline CDR1 is SGHRS and CDR2 YFSETQ. Trimming pared 3 bases from V and 2 bases from J, leaving 12 bases between. The CDR3 nucleotides are TGCGCCAGCAGCTGGGAGTGGGACCCCTACGAGCAGTACTTC. The encoded protein is CASSWEWDPYEQYF.

This sequence joins TRBV7-9 and TRBJ1-4; no firm D call. Germline V gene lookup returns CDR1 SEHNR and CDR2 FQNEAQ (reference sequence). This CDR3 spans 13 amino acids. Trimming removed 1 base from V and 16 bases from J, with 16 bases in between. The CDR3 bases are TGTGCCAGCAGCTTAGTGCAGGAGGGCGAGTCGTTTTTT. Translating it yields CASSLVQEGESFF. Filled out from reference TRBV7-9 and TRBJ1-4, the complete variable domain reads DTGVSQNPRHKITKRGQNVTFRCDPISEHNRLYWYRQTLGQGPEFLTYFQNEAQLEKSRLLSDRFSAERPKGSFSTLEIQRTEQGDSAMYLCASSLVQEGESFFGSGTQLSVL.

The genes are TRBV28 and TRBJ1-3; weak D call: TRBD1 (6 bases). The CDR3 totals 16 residues. Deletions cut 5 bases from V and 1 base from J, with 15 bases between. In germline, CDR1 is MDHEN, CDR2 SYDVKM. CDR3: CASSPSRTVSGNTIYF. The CDR3 DNA follows: TGTGCCAGCAGTCCCTCAAGGACAGTGTCTGGAAACACCATATATTTT.

The chain couples TRBV18 to TRBJ2-1; D remains ambiguous. Trimming stripped 0 bases from V and 9 bases from J, with 12 bases between. CDR3 length: 14 amino acids. Germline loops: CDR1 KGHSH, CDR2 LQKENI. The CDR3 DNA is TGTGCCAGCTCACCACCGATGCAGTCCGGTGAGCAGTTCTTC. The encoded protein is CASSPPMQSGEQFF.

With regard to this clone: A much larger clone differs by one base, so this may be a read error. The sample holds other DNA sequences that translate to the same CDR3. This chain connects TRBV6-1 to TRBJ1-1; the D is unclear. V was pared by 3 bases and J by 4 bases, with 6 bases between. Looked up from germline, CDR1 is MNHNS and CDR2 is SASEGT. The CDR3 runs 12 residues. This chain's CDR3 is CASSERSTEAFF. The CDR3 region has the DNA TGTGCCAGCAGTGAGAGGAGCACTGAAGCTTTCTTT.